A selection of T cell receptor beta chains follows, all from one sample in a study of T cells in Graves' hyperthyroidism and ophthalmopathy. Each CDR3 protein gets one entry after TCRdb re-called the multiplex PCR reads with MiXCR. The table records about 560,000 distinct CDR3 sequences, 16% of them present only once. Material: blood. The receptors stem from a woman aged 18-35 years with Graves' hyperthyroidism. CDR3s include the opening cysteine and the closing phenylalanine or tryptophan. D genes are given only for firm matches. A row's size may be missing; if present it is once, few, many or a size class.

j_call d_call clone_size v_call cdr3_nt cdr3_aa
TRBJ1-2 - many TRBV11-2 TGTGCCAGCAGCTTAGAGGCGGGGACCAACTATGGCTACACCTTC CASSLEAGTNYGYTF
TRBJ2-5 TRBD1 many TRBV30 TGTGCCTGGAGTAAAGGACAGGGGGCGCAAAGGAACGAGACCCAGTACTTC CAWSKGQGAQRNETQYF
TRBJ1-5 TRBD1 many TRBV11-2 TGTGCCAGCAGCTTATTGGGCGGGACAGGGGGAAATCAGCCCCAGCATTTT CASSLLGGTGGNQPQHF
TRBJ2-7 - few TRBV20-1 TGCAGTGCGGCGCGGGGAGGGGGCGGCGACGAGCAGTACTTC CSAARGGGGDEQYF
TRBJ2-3 TRBD2 few TRBV30 TGTGCCTGGAGTTGGGTCAGGACTAGTTCAGATACGCAGTATTTT CAWSWVRTSSDTQYF
TRBJ2-5 - many TRBV5-1 TGCGCCAGCAGCTTGGGTTCGGGGCAAGAGACCCAGTACTTC CASSLGSGQETQYF
TRBJ2-1 - - TRBV19 TGTGCCAGTAGCCCCTCATTATGGGGGTGGCAGTTCTTC CASSPSLWGWQFF
TRBJ2-1 TRBD2 many TRBV3-1 TGTGCCAGCAGAATAAGCGGGAGGTCCCATGAGCAGTTCTTC CASRISGRSHEQFF
TRBJ2-5 TRBD1 - TRBV2 TGTGCCAGCACGTCAGGGACAGGGGGTTTAGAGACCCAGTACTTC CASTSGTGGLETQYF
TRBJ2-3 TRBD2 many TRBV20-1 TGCAGTGCTAGAGACTCGACTAGCGGGAACCCAGATACGCAGTATTTT CSARDSTSGNPDTQYF
TRBJ2-1 - - TRBV5-1 TGCGCCAGCAGTCGAAGCGGATCCGAGCAGTTCTTC CASSRSGSEQFF
TRBJ2-1 TRBD2 few TRBV24-1 TGTGCCACCAGTGGGACTAGCGCTGAGCAGTTCTTC CATSGTSAEQFF
TRBJ1-2 - few TRBV6-2/TRBV6-3 TGTGCCAGCAGAAACAGGGCGGGTTATGGCTACACCTTC CASRNRAGYGYTF
TRBJ1-5 - - TRBV6-1 TGTGCCAGCAGTGAATTTAGGAATCAGCCCCAGCATTTT CASSEFRNQPQHF
TRBJ2-3 TRBD2 many TRBV7-9 TGTGCCAGCAGCTTAGTACTAGCGGGAGTTACAGATACGCAGTATTTT CASSLVLAGVTDTQYF
TRBJ2-7 - many TRBV6-1 TGTGCCAGCAGTGAAGCGCTTCGTGGGGACAACGAGCAGTACTTC CASSEALRGDNEQYF
TRBJ2-7 - many TRBV12-3/TRBV12-4 TGTGCCAGCGGTGTGTTCTCAGGGGCGGCCGCCTACGAGCAGTACTTC CASGVFSGAAAYEQYF
TRBJ2-1 TRBD2 - TRBV5-4 TGTGCCAGCAGCTATAGCGGGAGGGATGACAATGAGCAGTTCTTC CASSYSGRDDNEQFF
TRBJ2-3 TRBD1 once TRBV20-1 TGCAGTGCTCCAAGGGACAGGGACTCAGATACGCAGTATTTT CSAPRDRDSDTQYF
TRBJ2-7 TRBD1 few TRBV3-1 TGTGCCAGCAGCGCGGGGACAGGGGCCTCCTACGAGCAGTACTTC CASSAGTGASYEQYF
TRBJ1-2 - many TRBV7-2 TGTGCCAGCAGCTTAGGGACAGTCGAGTTGGGCGGCTACACCTTC CASSLGTVELGGYTF
TRBJ2-3 TRBD2 - TRBV6-2/TRBV6-3 TGTGCCAGCAGTGGACTAGCGGGTGTGGATACGCAGTATTTT CASSGLAGVDTQYF
TRBJ1-2 TRBD1 many TRBV6-1 TGTGCCAGCAGAGGGACAGTATTAGCTAACTATGGCTACACCTTC CASRGTVLANYGYTF
TRBJ1-1 - many TRBV9 TGTGCCAGCAGCGTAGGGAGGACACTGAACACTGAAGCTTTCTTT CASSVGRTLNTEAFF